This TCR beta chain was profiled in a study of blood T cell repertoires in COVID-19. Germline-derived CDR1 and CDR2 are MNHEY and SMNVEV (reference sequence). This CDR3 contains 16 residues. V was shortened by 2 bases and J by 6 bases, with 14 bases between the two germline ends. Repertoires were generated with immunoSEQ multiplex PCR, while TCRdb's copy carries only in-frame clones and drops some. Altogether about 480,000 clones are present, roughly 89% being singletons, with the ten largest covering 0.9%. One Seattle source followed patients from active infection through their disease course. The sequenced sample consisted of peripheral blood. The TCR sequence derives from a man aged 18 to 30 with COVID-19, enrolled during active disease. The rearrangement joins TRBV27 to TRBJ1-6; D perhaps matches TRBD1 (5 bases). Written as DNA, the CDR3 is TGTGCCAGCAGTTTAGATCGGCAGGGATTTAATTCACCCCTCCACTTT. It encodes CASSLDRQGFNSPLHF.